The 14 T cell receptor beta chains in this list originate from one sample, sequenced in a study of T cell changes during pregnancy in multiple sclerosis. Here immunoSEQ multiplex PCR was the method, and the copy in TCRdb shows in-frame clones only, minus some. The sample carries 50,000 or so clones, around 93% recorded once. Source: peripheral blood, taken in the second trimester of pregnancy. All receptors derive from a female donor with multiple sclerosis, enrolled in a pregnancy study.

This chain uses TRBV7-2 with TRBJ2-7; a possible D gene is TRBD2 (6 bases). The CDR3 totals 14 residues. V was clipped by 5 bases and J by 4 bases, with 15 bases between them. CDR1 and CDR2 from the germline V gene are SGHTA and FQGNSA. CDR3 DNA: TGTGCCAGCAGCGGAGGGGTAAAAAAGTACGAGCAGTACTTC. Protein: CASSGGVKKYEQYF.

This chain links TRBV28 with TRBJ2-7; 9 bases are a match to TRBD1. The CDR3 spans 15 residues. The ends lost 4 bases at V and 4 bases at J; junction bases unmatched: 8. Germline CDR1 is MDHEN and CDR2 is SYDVKM. The CDR3 DNA reads as TGTGCCAGCAGTTCTACAACAGGGGGCGCGTACGAGCAGTACTTC. It encodes CASSSTTGGAYEQYF. Full variable domain (outside the CDR3, taken from reference TRBV28 and TRBJ2-7): DVKVTQSSRYLVKRTGEKVFLECVQDMDHENMFWYRQDPGLGLRLIYFSYDVKMKEKGDIPEGYSVSREKKERFSLILESASTNQTSMYLCASSSTTGGAYEQYFGPGTRLTVT.

The V and J genes are TRBV29-1 and TRBJ1-2; maybe TRBD1 (5 bases). There are 14 residues in the CDR3. The V and J ends lost 2 bases and 0 bases respectively, with 10 bases between them. CDR1 is SQVTM and CDR2 is ANQGSEA in the germline V gene. DNA for the CDR3: TGCAGCGTTGAAAGACAGTACTCTAACTATGGCTACACCTTC. Protein product: CSVERQYSNYGYTF.

This chain links TRBV7-9 with TRBJ2-1; 7 bases are a match to TRBD2. Germline CDR1 is SEHNR and CDR2 is FQNEAQ (reference sequence). The CDR3 extends over 18 amino acids. J gave up 7 bases and V 0 bases, and 15 bases lay outside the gene matches. CDR3 in amino acids: CASSLAMGGSVPKNEQFF. The CDR3 DNA reads as TGTGCCAGCAGCTTAGCGATGGGCGGGAGCGTTCCCAAGAATGAGCAGTTCTTC.

The chain is built from TRBV7-3 and TRBJ2-3; 11 nucleotides agree with TRBD2. The CDR3 runs 15 residues. In germline, CDR1 is SGHTA, CDR2 FQGTGA. The J segment lost 4 bases and the V segment lost 5 bases, leaving 5 bases of the junction unmatched. CDR3 DNA sequence: TGTGCCAGCAGCAGACTAGCGGGAAATTCAGATACGCAGTATTTT. It is translated as CASSRLAGNSDTQYF. Complete variable domain (other parts from reference TRBV7-3 and TRBJ2-3): GAGVSQTPSNKVTEKGKYVELRCDPISGHTALYWYRQSLGQGPEFLIYFQGTGAADDSGLPNDRFFAVRPEGSVSTLKIQRTERGDSAVYLCASSRLAGNSDTQYFGPGTRLTVL.

This clone has just one count. Relative to the germline gene, one junction end is altered; a read error may explain this. This chain links TRBV7-9 with TRBJ2-3, with D unclear. This CDR3 is built from 16 residues. Germline V gives CDR1 SEHNR, CDR2 FQNEAQ (reference sequence). CDR3 loop: CASTLGPSARTDTQYF. The CDR3, as DNA: TGTGCCAGCACCTTAGGCCCCAGCGCCCGCACAGATACGCAGTATTTT.

The chain couples TRBV15 to TRBJ2-5; 10 nucleotides agree with TRBD2. The CDR3 spans 16 residues. J lost 1 base, V lost 0 bases, and 2 bases had no gene match. Germline V lookup: CDR1 LNHNV, CDR2 YYDKDF (reference sequence). This chain's CDR3 is CATSRDPSGSQETQYF. The CDR3 region has the DNA TGTGCCACCAGCAGAGATCCTAGCGGGAGCCAAGAGACCCAGTACTTC.

The chain carries TRBV27 and TRBJ2-3, with 7 bases lining up with TRBD1. CDR1 is MNHEY and CDR2 is SMNVEV in the germline V gene (reference sequence). The V segment lost 2 bases and the J segment 4 bases; nucleotides outside the gene matches: 3. CDR3 length: 14 amino acids. CDR3 amino acids: CASSLRGHPDTQYF. In DNA form, the CDR3 reads TGTGCCAGCAGTTTAAGGGGGCACCCAGATACGCAGTATTTT.

The rearrangement uses TRBV28 and TRBJ1-5; TRBD1 matches 9 bases. The V and J ends lost 5 bases and 0 bases, in that order; junction bases with no gene match: 5. Germline V CDR1 and CDR2: MDHEN, SYDVKM. The CDR3 covers 16 residues. In nucleotides, the CDR3 is TGTGCCAGCAGTCCCAAGGGACAGGGTAGCAATCAGCCCCAGCATTTT. Protein sequence: CASSPKGQGSNQPQHF.

The rearrangement joins TRBV29-1 to TRBJ2-1; 7 bases line up with TRBD2. The length of the CDR3 is 12 residues. The V gene end was trimmed by 8 bases and the J gene end by 6 bases; junction bases not matched to a gene: 7. Germline-derived CDR1 and CDR2 are SQVTM and ANQGSEA. CDR3 sequence (DNA): TGCAGCCTGCTAGCGGAGCGCAATGAGCAGTTCTTC. Translating gives CSLLAERNEQFF.

This chain links TRBV6-4 with TRBJ2-1; TRBD2 agrees at 12 bases. V lost 5 bases and J lost 10; bases outside the gene matches: 9. This CDR3 spans 15 amino acids. Per germline, CDR1 MRHNA and CDR2 SNTAGT. The chain's CDR3 is CASSTSGGLLGEQFF. The DNA of the CDR3 is TGTGCCAGCAGTACTAGCGGGGGGCTATTGGGGGAGCAGTTCTTC.

The count of this clone is one. The chain joins TRBV4-3 to TRBJ2-1, with TRBD2 matching over 8 bases. In germline, CDR1 is LGHNA, CDR2 YSLEER. The junction had 5 bases not matched to a gene; V was cut back by 3 bases and J by 4 bases. The CDR3 is made up of 15 amino acids. The CDR3 here is CASSHGREEYNEQFF. The DNA for the CDR3 is TGCGCCAGCAGCCACGGGAGGGAGGAGTACAATGAGCAGTTCTTC.

Worth noting for this clone: Other DNA sequences in the same sample also yield this CDR3. The chain has TRBV7-9 and TRBJ2-7; TRBD2 matches at 10 bases. The V gene's germline CDR1 is SEHNR and CDR2 FQNEAQ (reference sequence). V lost 5 bases to trimming and J lost 1 base; unmatched junction nucleotides: 5. The CDR3 is 15 residues long. The CDR3 DNA follows: TGTGCCAGCAGCCTCAGGACTAGCGGTTCCTACGAGCAGTACTTC. Protein sequence: CASSLRTSGSYEQYF.

The chain employs TRBV11-1 and TRBJ2-1, with 8 bases lining up with TRBD2. Trimming cost V 3 bases and J 4 bases; bases outside gene matches: 8. CDR1 is SGHAT and CDR2 is FQDESV in the germline V gene (reference sequence). CDR3 length: 16 residues. The CDR3 nucleotides are TGTGCCAGCAGCTTGTCCAGCGGGAGTCGGTACAATGAGCAGTTCTTC. Translating it yields CASSLSSGSRYNEQFF.